This T cell receptor beta chain came from a study of metastatic and nonmetastatic thyroid tumors. Background on the study: For malignant and benign thyroid patients, tumor or nodule tissue and blood were the sources whose repertoires were compared.

TCRdb re-clonotyped the PCR reads through MiXCR. The sample has about 19,000 clones, over 20% seen once. There are many counts of this clone. Its cognate antigen is unknown. Mismatch with germline at one junction end may stem from a read error. Other DNA sequences in this sample translate to the same CDR3. Germline CDR1 reads SGDLS; CDR2 reads YYNGEE. The CDR3 is 13 residues long. General study results and limits: Versus benign nodules, malignant thyroid tumors reportedly had significantly higher TCR beta diversity, in blood and tumor.

All patients were untreated before thyroid surgery. The rearrangement links TRBV9 to TRBJ2-7, with 7 nucleotides matching TRBD2. The TCR comes from a male donor with papillary thyroid cancer or a benign thyroid nodule (not recorded which). Some clones in this sample may be carry-over from other donors' samples. The sample was tumor tissue. The CDR3 region has the DNA TGCGCCAGCAGCGTAGGCGGGAGAAACGAGCAGTACTTC. Amino acids: CASSVGGRNEQYF.